This is a list of T cell receptor beta chains from one sample in a study of blood T cell repertoires in COVID-19. Measured with immunoSEQ multiplex PCR; TCRdb has only the in-frame clones, and not every one. The sample includes 410,000 or so clones, around nine tenths of them seen just once. The sequenced sample was peripheral blood. The receptors shown here come from a woman aged 40 to 50 with COVID-19, enrolled during active disease. Both conserved end residues are part of each CDR3. D genes are given only for firm matches. Clone size is shown for a subset of rows, as once, few, many or a class of expanded clone.

cdr3_nt: TGTGCCAGCAGCTATGGGACTTCGAACAATGAGCAGTTCTTC; cdr3_aa: CASSYGTSNNEQFF; clone_size: once; v_call: TRBV7-9; d_call: -; j_call: TRBJ2-1; cdr3_length: 14
cdr3_nt: TGCGCCAGCAGTCGTCGGGGACAGAACTATGGCTACACCTTC; cdr3_aa: CASSRRGQNYGYTF; clone_size: -; v_call: TRBV10-2; d_call: TRBD1; j_call: TRBJ1-2; cdr3_length: 14
cdr3_nt: TGCGCCAGCAGCTTGGTTCAGACAGATGAGCAGTTCTTC; cdr3_aa: CASSLVQTDEQFF; clone_size: -; v_call: TRBV5-1; d_call: -; j_call: TRBJ2-1; cdr3_length: 13
cdr3_nt: TGTGCCAGCAGTTTATTAGGAGTGGACAGGGTCTACGAGCAGTACTTC; cdr3_aa: CASSLLGVDRVYEQYF; clone_size: -; v_call: TRBV27; d_call: TRBD1; j_call: TRBJ2-7; cdr3_length: 16
cdr3_nt: TGTGCCAGCAGTTTATGGGGGCCCGGGGGTGGCTACACCTTC; cdr3_aa: CASSLWGPGGGYTF; clone_size: -; v_call: TRBV28; d_call: -; j_call: TRBJ1-2; cdr3_length: 14
cdr3_nt: TGTGCCAGCAGCTTCCCCGGGAGCACTGAAGCTTTCTTT; cdr3_aa: CASSFPGSTEAFF; clone_size: -; v_call: TRBV7-3; d_call: -; j_call: TRBJ1-1; cdr3_length: 13
cdr3_nt: TGTGCCAGCAGCTTAGGGACTAGCGGGCGCCCCTACGAGCAGTACTTC; cdr3_aa: CASSLGTSGRPYEQYF; clone_size: -; v_call: TRBV7-2; d_call: TRBD2; j_call: TRBJ2-7; cdr3_length: 16
cdr3_nt: TGTGCCAGCAGCGTAATGTCCCAGGGGGCTAACACTGAAGCTTTCTTT; cdr3_aa: CASSVMSQGANTEAFF; clone_size: -; v_call: TRBV9; d_call: TRBD1; j_call: TRBJ1-1; cdr3_length: 16
cdr3_nt: TGTGCCAGTAGTTTTTTATCGGGAACCGGGGAGCTGTTTTTT; cdr3_aa: CASSFLSGTGELFF; clone_size: -; v_call: TRBV19; d_call: -; j_call: TRBJ2-2; cdr3_length: 14
cdr3_nt: TGCGCCAGCAGCTTGTGGGGAGGGGCCAAAAATTCACCCCTCCACTTT; cdr3_aa: CASSLWGGAKNSPLHF; clone_size: -; v_call: TRBV5-1; d_call: -; j_call: TRBJ1-6; cdr3_length: 16
cdr3_nt: TGTGCCAGCAGTTCGGTTACAGGGATTGAGCAGTTCTTC; cdr3_aa: CASSSVTGIEQFF; clone_size: -; v_call: TRBV12-3/TRBV12-4; d_call: -; j_call: TRBJ2-1; cdr3_length: 13
cdr3_nt: TGCGCCAGCAGCTTGGGAAGCGGGAGTTACGAGCAGTACTTC; cdr3_aa: CASSLGSGSYEQYF; clone_size: -; v_call: TRBV5-1; d_call: TRBD2; j_call: TRBJ2-7; cdr3_length: 14
cdr3_nt: TGTGCCAGCAGCTCCGGAACAGGGCAGAACACTGAAGCTTTCTTT; cdr3_aa: CASSSGTGQNTEAFF; clone_size: once; v_call: TRBV5-8; d_call: -; j_call: TRBJ1-1; cdr3_length: 15
cdr3_nt: TGTGCCATCAGTGACGACAGGGATCAGCCCCAGCATTTT; cdr3_aa: CAISDDRDQPQHF; clone_size: once; v_call: TRBV10-3; d_call: TRBD1; j_call: TRBJ1-5; cdr3_length: 13
cdr3_nt: TGTGCCAGCAGTCAACGGGTTGATTACAATGAGCAGTTCTTC; cdr3_aa: CASSQRVDYNEQFF; clone_size: -; v_call: TRBV27; d_call: -; j_call: TRBJ2-1; cdr3_length: 14
cdr3_nt: TGTGCCTGGAGGACAGGGGCGAACACTGAAGCTTTCTTT; cdr3_aa: CAWRTGANTEAFF; clone_size: -; v_call: TRBV30; d_call: TRBD1; j_call: TRBJ1-1; cdr3_length: 13
cdr3_nt: TGTGCCAGCAGCTCCCGGGACAGGGGAACCTACGAGCAGTACTTC; cdr3_aa: CASSSRDRGTYEQYF; clone_size: -; v_call: TRBV5-5; d_call: TRBD1; j_call: TRBJ2-7; cdr3_length: 15
cdr3_nt: TGTGCCAGCAGTTTATCCGGAGAGGAGAAACTGTTTTTT; cdr3_aa: CASSLSGEEKLFF; clone_size: -; v_call: TRBV27; d_call: -; j_call: TRBJ1-4; cdr3_length: 13
cdr3_nt: TGTGCCAGCAGTTACTCCGGGACAGTCCTCTCCTACGAGCAGTACTTC; cdr3_aa: CASSYSGTVLSYEQYF; clone_size: -; v_call: TRBV6-2/TRBV6-3; d_call: TRBD1; j_call: TRBJ2-7; cdr3_length: 16
cdr3_nt: TGTGCCAGCAGTTTCCTGAGCTATGGCTACACCTTC; cdr3_aa: CASSFLSYGYTF; clone_size: few; v_call: TRBV28; d_call: -; j_call: TRBJ1-2; cdr3_length: 12
cdr3_nt: TGTGCCAGCAGCGTGGCAGGTAATCAGCCCCAGCATTTT; cdr3_aa: CASSVAGNQPQHF; clone_size: -; v_call: TRBV9; d_call: -; j_call: TRBJ1-5; cdr3_length: 13
cdr3_nt: TGTGCCAGCAGACGGGACACCCCTTCACCCCTCCACTTT; cdr3_aa: CASRRDTPSPLHF; clone_size: -; v_call: TRBV7-6; d_call: -; j_call: TRBJ1-6; cdr3_length: 13
cdr3_nt: TGTGCCAGCAGCCGGACAGGGACTCAAGAGACCCAGTACTTC; cdr3_aa: CASSRTGTQETQYF; clone_size: once; v_call: TRBV7-2; d_call: TRBD1; j_call: TRBJ2-5; cdr3_length: 14
cdr3_nt: TGTGCCAGTAGTATAGAAGGACAGGGGCCTGGCTACACCTTC; cdr3_aa: CASSIEGQGPGYTF; clone_size: -; v_call: TRBV19; d_call: TRBD1; j_call: TRBJ1-2; cdr3_length: 14
cdr3_nt: TGTGCCAGCAGTTCGCCAGGGACAGGGGGCCACGAGCAGTACTTC; cdr3_aa: CASSSPGTGGHEQYF; clone_size: -; v_call: TRBV28; d_call: TRBD1; j_call: TRBJ2-7; cdr3_length: 15
cdr3_nt: TGTGCCAGCAGTTCCCAGGCGGGGCGGGAGACCCAGTACTTC; cdr3_aa: CASSSQAGRETQYF; clone_size: -; v_call: TRBV28; d_call: -; j_call: TRBJ2-5; cdr3_length: 14
cdr3_nt: TGTGCCAGCAGCTTAGACGGACAGGGGGCGAATGAGCAGTTCTTC; cdr3_aa: CASSLDGQGANEQFF; clone_size: -; v_call: TRBV7-2; d_call: TRBD1; j_call: TRBJ2-1; cdr3_length: 15
cdr3_nt: TGTGCCAGCAGCCCTCGCGGGGGGCTTGGCTCCTATAATTCACCCCTCCACTTT; cdr3_aa: CASSPRGGLGSYNSPLHF; clone_size: -; v_call: TRBV14; d_call: -; j_call: TRBJ1-6; cdr3_length: 18
cdr3_nt: TGTGCCAGCAGCCCGAGCGGGAGGGTTGAGCAGTTCTTC; cdr3_aa: CASSPSGRVEQFF; clone_size: -; v_call: TRBV6-2/TRBV6-3; d_call: TRBD2; j_call: TRBJ2-1; cdr3_length: 13
cdr3_nt: TGTGCCAGCAGTTACTCGATGGGGCCCTATGGCTACACCTTC; cdr3_aa: CASSYSMGPYGYTF; clone_size: -; v_call: TRBV6-5; d_call: -; j_call: TRBJ1-2; cdr3_length: 14
cdr3_nt: TGTGCCACCAGTGATACAGGGGAGTCCTACAATGAGCAGTTCTTC; cdr3_aa: CATSDTGESYNEQFF; clone_size: -; v_call: TRBV24-1; d_call: TRBD1; j_call: TRBJ2-1; cdr3_length: 15
cdr3_nt: TGTGCCAGCAGTGAATCCTACACAGGCGATTTTTTCCCCTACGAGCAGTACTTC; cdr3_aa: CASSESYTGDFFPYEQYF; clone_size: -; v_call: TRBV6-1; d_call: -; j_call: TRBJ2-7; cdr3_length: 18
cdr3_nt: TGTGCCAGCAGCTTGATGGACAACTCGAAAGAGGAGTTT; cdr3_aa: CASSLMDNSKEEF; clone_size: -; v_call: TRBV7-3; d_call: -; j_call: TRBJ1-1; cdr3_length: 13
cdr3_nt: TGTGCCTCTCAGGAGGGAGGTTGGACTGAAGCTTTCTTT; cdr3_aa: CASQEGGWTEAFF; clone_size: once; v_call: TRBV28; d_call: -; j_call: TRBJ1-1; cdr3_length: 13
cdr3_nt: TGTGCCAGTAGTTTAGTAGCGGGACCCTACACAGATACGCAGTATTTT; cdr3_aa: CASSLVAGPYTDTQYF; clone_size: -; v_call: TRBV19; d_call: TRBD2; j_call: TRBJ2-3; cdr3_length: 16